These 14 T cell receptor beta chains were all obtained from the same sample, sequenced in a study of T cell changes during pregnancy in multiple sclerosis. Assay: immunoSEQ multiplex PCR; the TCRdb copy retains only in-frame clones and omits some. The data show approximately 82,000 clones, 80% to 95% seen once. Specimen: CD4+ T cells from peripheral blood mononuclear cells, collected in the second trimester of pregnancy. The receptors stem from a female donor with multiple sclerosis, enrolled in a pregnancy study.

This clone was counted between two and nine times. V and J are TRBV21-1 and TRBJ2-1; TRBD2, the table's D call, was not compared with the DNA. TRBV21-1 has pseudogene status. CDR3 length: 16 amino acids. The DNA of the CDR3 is TGTGCCAGCAGCAAACCTTCGGACGGGGAGTCTAATGAGCAGTTCTTC. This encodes CASSKPSDGESNEQFF.

The CDR3 region is CAISDEGESKNIQYF. Here the CDR3 DNA reads TGTGCCATCAGTGACGAGGGGGAGAGTAAAAACATTCAGTACTTC. The chain employs TRBV10-3 and TRBJ2-4; D might be TRBD1 (6 bases). CDR3 length equals 15 residues. Looked up from germline, CDR1 is ENHRY and CDR2 is SYGVKD. V lost 3 bases and J 4 bases, leaving 13 bases between the germline ends.

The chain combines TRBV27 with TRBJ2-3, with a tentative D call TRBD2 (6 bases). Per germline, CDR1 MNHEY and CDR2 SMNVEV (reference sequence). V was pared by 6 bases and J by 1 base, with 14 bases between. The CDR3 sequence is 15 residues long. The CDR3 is CASRPPGVGTDTQYF. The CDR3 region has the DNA TGTGCCAGCAGGCCCCCGGGGGTAGGCACAGATACGCAGTATTTT.

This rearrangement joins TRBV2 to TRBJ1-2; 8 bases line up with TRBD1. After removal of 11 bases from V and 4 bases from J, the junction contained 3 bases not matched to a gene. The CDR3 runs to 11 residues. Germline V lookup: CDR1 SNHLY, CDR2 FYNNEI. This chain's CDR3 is CAGGTGYGYTF. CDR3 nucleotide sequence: TGTGCCGGAGGGACAGGCTATGGCTACACCTTC.

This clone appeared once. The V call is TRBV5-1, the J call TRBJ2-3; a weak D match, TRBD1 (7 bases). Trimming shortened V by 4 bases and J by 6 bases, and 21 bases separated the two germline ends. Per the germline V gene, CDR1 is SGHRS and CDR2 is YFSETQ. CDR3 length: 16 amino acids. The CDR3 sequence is CASSLTGAGFSDTQYF. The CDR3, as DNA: TGCGCCAGCAGCCTCACAGGGGCGGGATTCTCTGATACGCAGTATTTT.

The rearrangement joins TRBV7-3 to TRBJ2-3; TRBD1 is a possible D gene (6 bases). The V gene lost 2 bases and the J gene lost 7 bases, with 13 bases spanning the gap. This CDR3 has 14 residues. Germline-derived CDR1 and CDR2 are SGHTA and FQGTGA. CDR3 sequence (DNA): TGTGCCAGCAGCTTAGATCCGGGGACACATACGCAGTATTTT. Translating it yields CASSLDPGTHTQYF.

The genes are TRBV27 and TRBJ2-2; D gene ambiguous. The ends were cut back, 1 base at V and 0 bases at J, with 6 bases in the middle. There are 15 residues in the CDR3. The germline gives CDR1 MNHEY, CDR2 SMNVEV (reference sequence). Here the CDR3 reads CASSLWQSNTGELFF. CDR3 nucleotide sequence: TGTGCCAGCAGTTTATGGCAGTCGAACACCGGGGAGCTGTTTTTT.

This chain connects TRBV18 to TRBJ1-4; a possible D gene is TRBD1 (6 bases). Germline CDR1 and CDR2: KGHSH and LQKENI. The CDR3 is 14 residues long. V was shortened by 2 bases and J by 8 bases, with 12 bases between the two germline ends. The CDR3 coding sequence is TGTGCCAGCTCACCAGCGGGGGCAGAGGAAAAACTGTTTTTT. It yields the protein CASSPAGAEEKLFF.

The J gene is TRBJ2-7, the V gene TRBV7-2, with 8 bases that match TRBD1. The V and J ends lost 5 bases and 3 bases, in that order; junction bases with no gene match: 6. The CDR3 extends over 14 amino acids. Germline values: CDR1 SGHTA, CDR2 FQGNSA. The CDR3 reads CASSRGQAFYEQYF. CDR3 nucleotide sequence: TGTGCCAGCAGCCGGGGACAGGCGTTCTACGAGCAGTACTTC.

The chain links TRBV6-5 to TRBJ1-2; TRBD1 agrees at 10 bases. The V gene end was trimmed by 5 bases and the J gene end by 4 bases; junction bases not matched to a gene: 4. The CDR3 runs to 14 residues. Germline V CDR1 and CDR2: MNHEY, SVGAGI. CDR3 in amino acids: CASSHRDRGYGYTF. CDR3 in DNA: TGTGCCAGCAGTCATCGGGACAGGGGCTATGGCTACACCTTC.

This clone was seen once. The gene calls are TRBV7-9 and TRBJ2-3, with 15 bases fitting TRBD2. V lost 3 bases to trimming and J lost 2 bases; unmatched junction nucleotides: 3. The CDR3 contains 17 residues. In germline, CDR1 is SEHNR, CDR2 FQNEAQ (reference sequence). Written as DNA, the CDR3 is TGTGCCAGCAGCTTGGGACTAGCGGGGGGACACACAGATACGCAGTATTTT. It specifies CASSLGLAGGHTDTQYF.

CDR3 amino acids: CASSLKTAGANVLTF. CDR3 nucleotides: TGTGCCAGCAGCTTAAAGACAGCTGGGGCCAACGTCCTGACTTTC. The rearrangement uses TRBV7-3 and TRBJ2-6, with a weak D call TRBD1 (5 bases). V lost 1 base to trimming and J lost 2 bases, with 6 bases between them. CDR3 length: 15 amino acids. Germline V gene data show CDR1 as SGHTA and CDR2 as FQGTGA.

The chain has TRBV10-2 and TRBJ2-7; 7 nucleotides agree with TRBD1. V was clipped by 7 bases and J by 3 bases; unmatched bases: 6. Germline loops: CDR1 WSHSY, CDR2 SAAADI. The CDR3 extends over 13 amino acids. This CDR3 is CASNTGDLYEQYF. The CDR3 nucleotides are TGCGCCAGCAATACAGGGGATCTCTACGAGCAGTACTTC.

Here the CDR3 reads CRGGDTDTQYF. The CDR3 DNA follows: TGCAGGGGAGGAGACACAGATACGCAGTATTTT. The chain couples TRBV20-1 to TRBJ2-3; D possibly corresponds to TRBD2 (6 bases). The CDR3 is 11 amino acids. CDR1 DFQATT and CDR2 SNEGSKA come from the germline V gene (reference sequence).